This is a list of T cell receptor beta chains from one sample in a study of vaccination effects on CD4 cells after COVID-19. Only in-frame clones appear in the TCRdb table, and some are missing; sequencing was by immunoSEQ multiplex PCR. Among roughly 60,000 clones listed, under 85% were seen once. The antigens these receptors bind are not known. The specimen was CD4+ T cells from PBMCs cultured without peptide, collected before COVID-19 vaccination. The receptors were gathered from a human donor who had a prior SARS-CoV-2 infection. Each CDR3 is given with its conserved first and last residue.

v_call,cdr3_aa
TRBV28,CASQAVGGFTNEKLFF
TRBV12-3/TRBV12-4,CASSLDTGNEQYF
TRBV5-1,CASSRDIRREGYTF
TRBV4-2,CASSQLDRDRGQPMYGYTF
TRBV14,CASSQVVSEKLFF
TRBV11-2,CASSYQETQYF
TRBV9,CASSSPLGSNTGELFF
TRBV5-4,CASSLGMGYYEQYF
TRBV5-1,CASSLDYEQYF
TRBV5-1,CASNIAGTIQETQYF
TRBV5-1,CASSLATSGRSTDTQYF
TRBV10-3,CAISEIGGQGAYSNQPQHF
TRBV7-2,CASTEARGNIQYF
TRBV21-1,CASSTTRFSTDTQYF
TRBV5-1,CATAQVAGEVGELFF
TRBV20-1,CSARDGEQYF
TRBV6-5,CASRRRSGDSYEQYF
TRBV9,CASSSHSGTSLYEQYF
TRBV3-1/TRBV3-2,CASSTQGPQDNNIQYF
TRBV9,CASSVEQNTEAFF
TRBV5-1,CASSSGLPNPYEQYF
TRBV4-3,CASSRGRGYNQPQHF
TRBV6-6,CASSPTSERSYNEQFF
TRBV11-3,CASSLGNRGWWNTEAFF
TRBV6-6,CASSYWGGAETQYF
TRBV19,CASSLSNYGYTF